The entry that follows covers one T cell receptor (beta chain) sequence. These data originate in a study of blood T cell repertoires in COVID-19. Overall study context: Sites in the United States, Italy and Spain provided acute and convalescent COVID-19 samples.

One Seattle source followed patients from active infection through their disease course. Clones were sequenced by immunoSEQ multiplex PCR, and TCRdb holds only the in-frame ones, with some missing. The table includes about 100,000 clones, 70% to 90% detected once. V gave up 4 bases and J gave up 4 bases, with 11 bases separating them. CDR1 and CDR2 from the germline V gene are GTSNPN and SVGIG (reference sequence). The CDR3 is 12 amino acids. This TCR derives from a human donor with COVID-19, enrolled during active disease. The donor label of this sample is uncertain. V usage is TRBV30 and J usage is TRBJ2-7; D is possibly TRBD1 (5 bases). The sequenced material came from peripheral blood. The CDR3 reads CAWNNQGYEQYF. CDR3 DNA sequence: TGTGCCTGGAATAATCAGGGTTACGAGCAGTACTTC.